The entry that follows covers one T cell receptor (beta chain) sequence. Its target is unknown. The sample originates from a study of vaccination effects on CD4 cells after COVID-19. Overall study findings and caveats: Late after vaccination, infection- and vaccine-induced clones showed marked clonal contraction.

Here immunoSEQ multiplex PCR was the method, and the copy in TCRdb shows in-frame clones only, minus some. Of some 22,000 clones in the sample, around 71% were seen once. Viral peptide pool expansion of antigen-specific CD4+ T cells preceded sequencing in the ViraFEST assay. Upon completion of about ten days in culture, CD4+ T cells were isolated. Vaccine recipients had no previous SARS-CoV-2 infection; their nucleocapsid antibodies were negative. This material consisted of CD4+ T cells from PBMCs cultured with HCoV-OC43 spike peptides, taken before COVID-19 vaccination. Stated subset: HCoV-OC43 spike overlapping peptide pool stimulation. This receptor was taken from a human donor who received a COVID-19 vaccine.

The CDR3 coding sequence is TGCGCCAGCAGCCAAGAGAGGGGACAGGGTTCCGCTGAAGCTTTCTTT. This encodes CASSQERGQGSAEAFF. The chain employs TRBV4-1 and TRBJ1-1, with 9 bases fitting TRBD1. Germline lookup yields CDR1 MGHRA and CDR2 YSYEKL. Trimming removed 0 bases from V and 6 bases from J; junction bases left unmatched: 8. The CDR3 extends over 16 amino acids.